The 31 T cell receptor beta chains below were found in one sample sequenced in a study of Graves' ophthalmopathy and Graves' hyperthyroidism (dated 2018 in TCRdb). The sequencer was an Illumina HiSeq 2000. For repertoire sequencing, the TCR beta CDR3 regions were amplified from RNA transcripts. The first round was an RT-PCR using HTBI primers with the Qiagen OneStep RT-PCR kit, and this first round was followed by a second-round multiplex PCR, then size selection and purification. The public sequencing data were trimmed at Q25 with fastp and processed into clonotypes with MiXCR by TCRdb, which kept only in-frame beta chains. Identical CDR3 protein sequences are pooled into one entry, listed with their most common genes and DNA. This sample lists approximately 380,000 distinct CDR3 sequences; 20% to 25% were detected once. Under 3.5% of the sample lies in the top ten. The sample comprised peripheral blood. Receptor source: a young woman with stable Graves' hyperthyroidism. Donor details come from another sample of the same person, matched by shared clones.

This clonotype occurred many times. The chain couples TRBV2 to TRBJ2-5; tentative D call: TRBD1 (5 bases). Germline CDR1 reads SNHLY; CDR2 reads FYNNEI. V was trimmed by 7 bases and J by 5 bases, leaving 8 bases between them. The CDR3 loop spans 11 amino acids. In nucleotides, the CDR3 is TGTGCCAGCACAACAGGCGAGACCCAGTACTTC. Its protein is CASTTGETQYF.

This clonotype occurred many times. V gene TRBV12-3 or TRBV12-4 combines with J gene TRBJ1-6, with D uncertain. Deletions cut 5 bases from V and 11 bases from J, with 13 bases between. The CDR3 contains 13 residues. CDR3 DNA sequence: TGTGCCAGCAGTAGGGAGGAATATACACCCCTCCACTTT. It is translated as CASSREEYTPLHF.

This clonotype has a count of ten or more. The chain uses TRBV29-1 and TRBJ1-1; no clear D. CDR1 and CDR2 from the germline V gene are SQVTM and ANQGSEA. Trimming took off 4 bases at V and 0 bases at J, with 9 bases between the two ends. The CDR3 sequence is 13 residues long. CDR3 sequence: CSVAGNLNTEAFF. In DNA, the CDR3 is TGCAGCGTTGCGGGGAATTTGAACACTGAAGCTTTCTTT.

This clonotype has at least ten counts. The chain has TRBV5-1 and TRBJ2-4, with 7 bases lining up with TRBD2. The CDR3 extends over 17 amino acids. Germline-derived CDR1 and CDR2 are SGHRS and YFSETQ. V gave up 2 bases and J gave up 0 bases; unmatched junction bases: 8. CDR3 region: CASSLAGRLLAKNIQYF. CDR3 nucleotide sequence: TGCGCCAGCAGCTTAGCGGGGCGGTTGCTAGCCAAAAACATTCAGTACTTC.

Many counts were recorded for this clonotype. The J gene is TRBJ2-2, the V gene TRBV20-1; the match to TRBD2 covers 10 bases. The CDR3 is 14 amino acids. Germline lookup yields CDR1 DFQATT and CDR2 SNEGSKA (reference sequence). V trimming: 5 bases; J trimming: 7 bases; junction bases outside the gene matches: 7. The CDR3 sequence is CSARTSGSYGELFF. CDR3 nucleotides: TGCAGTGCTCGGACTAGCGGATCTTACGGGGAGCTGTTTTTT.

This clonotype was observed many times. The genes are TRBV28 and TRBJ1-1, with D uncertain. The CDR3 length is 15 residues. Germline V gives CDR1 MDHEN, CDR2 SYDVKM. The ends were cut back, 3 bases at V and 2 bases at J, with 13 bases in the middle. The CDR3 sequence is CASSFVPIANTEAFF. Written as DNA, the CDR3 is TGTGCCAGCAGTTTTGTCCCGATAGCCAACACTGAAGCTTTCTTT.

This clonotype was recorded a few times. The chain employs TRBV25-1 and TRBJ1-5, with a possible D match to TRBD1 (5 bases). Germline V CDR1 and CDR2: MGHDK, SYGVNS. V was clipped by 5 bases and J by 4 bases, with 12 bases between them. The CDR3 is made up of 14 amino acids. Here the CDR3 DNA reads TGTGCCAGCAGTTCGTCAGGGCCAAATCAGCCCCAGCATTTT. Protein sequence: CASSSSGPNQPQHF.

This chain links TRBV11-2 with TRBJ2-3, with TRBD2 identical over 8 bases. Germline values: CDR1 SGHAT, CDR2 FQNNGV. V shed 3 bases and J 2 bases; nucleotides not matched to a gene: 4. The CDR3 length is 15 residues. The CDR3 nucleotides read TGTGCCAGCAGCTTCCGCGGGGGGCTCACAGATACGCAGTATTTT. Translating it yields CASSFRGGLTDTQYF.

The chain carries TRBV11-2 and TRBJ1-3; D possibly corresponds to TRBD1 (5 bases). Germline CDR1 and CDR2: SGHAT and FQNNGV. Trimming stripped 1 base from V and 2 bases from J, with 15 bases between. This CDR3 is built from 17 residues. The CDR3 coding sequence is TGTGCCAGCAGCTTAGGCGGTCCGGGGACGACTGGAAACACCATATATTTT. Residues: CASSLGGPGTTGNTIYF.

The sample holds many counts of this clonotype. The gene calls are TRBV12-3 or TRBV12-4 and TRBJ1-1; TRBD1 is a possible D gene (6 bases). The CDR3 extends over 14 amino acids. Between the trimmed V and J ends, which lost 5 bases and 5 bases, there was a span of 15 bases. The CDR3 nucleotides are TGTGCCAGCAGTCAGCAACAGGGTGGGACTGAAGCTTTCTTT. Residues: CASSQQQGGTEAFF.

The sample holds many counts of this clonotype. The chain has TRBV6-5 and TRBJ2-7, with D unresolved. Germline assignment: CDR1 MNHEY and CDR2 SVGAGI. V dropped 4 bases and J dropped 4 bases, with 11 bases sitting between them. The CDR3 sequence is 13 residues long. CDR3 loop: CASSSSARYEQYF. The CDR3 region has the DNA TGTGCCAGCAGTTCCTCGGCGAGATACGAGCAGTACTTC.

This clonotype was recorded a few times. The rearrangement links TRBV11-2 to TRBJ2-3, with 9 positions matching TRBD1. The CDR3 has 16 residues. The ends lost 3 bases at V and 7 bases at J; junction bases unmatched: 11. Germline loops: CDR1 SGHAT, CDR2 FQNNGV. The CDR3 is CASSFGDRGFGNTQYF. For the CDR3, the DNA is TGTGCCAGCAGCTTCGGAGACAGGGGGTTCGGTAATACGCAGTATTTT.

The chain carries TRBV4-1 and TRBJ2-7; possibly TRBD1 for D (6 bases). The CDR3 extends over 15 amino acids. Trimming removed 0 bases from V and 2 bases from J, with 11 bases in between. From germline, CDR1 is MGHRA and CDR2 YSYEKL. The CDR3 nucleotides are TGCGCCAGCAGCCAAGAACTCAGGGGCACCTACGAGCAGTACTTC. Amino acid sequence: CASSQELRGTYEQYF.

This clonotype was detected ten times or more. CDR3 loop: CASSVGVPGNTIYF. CDR3 sequence (DNA): TGTGCCAGCAGCGTGGGGGTCCCTGGAAACACCATATATTTT. The chain links TRBV9 to TRBJ1-3, with a weak D call TRBD1 (5 bases). V was pared by 2 bases and J by 2 bases, with 8 bases between. The CDR3 is made up of 14 amino acids. CDR1 and CDR2 from the germline V gene are SGDLS and YYNGEE.

This clonotype has at least ten counts. This rearrangement joins TRBV25-1 to TRBJ2-5, with a weak D call TRBD1 (7 bases). The CDR3 consists of 16 residues. The V end was cut by 8 bases, the J end by 4 bases, with 23 bases between. From germline, CDR1 is MGHDK and CDR2 SYGVNS. The chain's CDR3 is CASGRGAGGSVETQYF. Here the CDR3 DNA reads TGTGCCAGCGGCCGCGGGGCAGGGGGGTCGGTAGAGACCCAGTACTTC.

There are many counts of this clonotype. The gene calls are TRBV12-3 or TRBV12-4 and TRBJ2-7, with D uncertain. Trimming took 10 bases from V and 1 from J, leaving 14 bases between them. The CDR3 length is 13 residues. The CDR3 here is CATSPQRSYEQYF. As DNA, the CDR3 is TGTGCCACCAGCCCTCAAAGATCCTACGAGCAGTACTTC.

This clonotype occurred many times. V usage is TRBV11-2 and J usage is TRBJ2-2; D not resolved. Germline V gives CDR1 SGHAT, CDR2 FQNNGV. The CDR3 has 16 residues. V shed 5 bases and J shed 0 bases, with 13 bases lying between them. The CDR3 nucleotides are TGTGCCAGCAGCCGAACAGCGCCAACGAACACCGGGGAGCTGTTTTTT. Translating gives CASSRTAPTNTGELFF.

This clonotype was detected ten times or more. The chain uses TRBV9 and TRBJ1-3; D unresolved. Trimming stripped 0 bases from V and 9 bases from J, with 16 bases between. In germline, CDR1 is SGDLS, CDR2 YYNGEE. The CDR3 sequence is 15 residues long. As DNA, the CDR3 is TGTGCCAGCAGCGTAGATTTGGGCTCGGGTGGCACCATATATTTT. Its protein is CASSVDLGSGGTIYF.

In its sample, this clonotype was seen many times. J is TRBJ1-1 and V is TRBV29-1, with 8 bases matching TRBD1. Unmatched junction bases numbered 10, after V lost 0 bases and J lost 4 bases. Germline assignment: CDR1 SQVTM and CDR2 ANQGSEA. The CDR3 has 16 amino acids. The CDR3 coding sequence is TGCAGCGTTGAAGATCCTAGGACAGGGTATGGCACTGAAGCTTTCTTT. Residues: CSVEDPRTGYGTEAFF.

This clonotype was picked up many times. The genes are TRBV20-1 and TRBJ2-7; 10 bases are a match to TRBD1. Germline V lookup: CDR1 DFQATT, CDR2 SNEGSKA (reference sequence). This CDR3 is 15 amino acids long. V lost 0 bases to trimming and J lost 3 bases; unmatched junction nucleotides: 5. The DNA for the CDR3 is TGCAGTGCTAGAGATAGGGGGACAGGGGACTACGAGCAGTACTTC. This gives the protein CSARDRGTGDYEQYF.

The chain carries TRBV6-1 and TRBJ2-5; 11 bases align to TRBD1. The CDR3 consists of 15 residues. Germline CDR1 is MNHNS and CDR2 is SASEGT. V gave up 10 bases and J gave up 0 bases; unmatched junction bases: 7. This chain's CDR3 is CAISPGQGDQETQYF. The DNA of the CDR3 is TGTGCCATTTCACCGGGACAGGGGGACCAAGAGACCCAGTACTTC.

The chain carries TRBV9 and TRBJ2-5; TRBD2 matches at 14 bases. The CDR3 totals 15 residues. The junction had 4 bases not matched to a gene; V was cut back by 4 bases and J by 5 bases. Germline V gene data show CDR1 as SGDLS and CDR2 as YYNGEE. DNA of the CDR3: TGTGCCAGCAGCAGACTAGCGGGGGGGACGGAGACCCAGTACTTC. Its translation is CASSRLAGGTETQYF.

The rearrangement links TRBV12-3 or TRBV12-4 to TRBJ1-2; possibly TRBD1 for D (5 bases). This CDR3 contains 15 residues. V was cut by 4 bases and J by 6 bases, with 18 bases left in between. The CDR3 loop is CASSSSTETSNGYTF. The CDR3 DNA sequence: TGTGCCAGCAGTTCGTCGACAGAAACCTCCAATGGCTACACCTTC.

This clonotype was seen many times. This chain uses TRBV27 with TRBJ2-7; 7 positions agree with TRBD2. Germline lookup yields CDR1 MNHEY and CDR2 SMNVEV (reference sequence). V lost 4 bases and J lost 12; bases outside the gene matches: 12. CDR3 size: 13 residues. CDR3 bases: TGTGCCAGCAGTTGGGGGGGGACGGAGCTATGGTACTTC. Protein product: CASSWGGTELWYF.

The gene calls are TRBV24-1 and TRBJ1-5; D not certain. With 8 bases removed from V and 2 bases from J, the gap between germline ends came to 9 bases. CDR3 size: 13 residues. Germline V gene data show CDR1 as KGHDR and CDR2 as SFDVKD. Here the CDR3 DNA reads TGTGCCACCAAAAATCATCGCAATCAGCCCCAGCATTTT. This codes for CATKNHRNQPQHF.

The chain combines TRBV20-1 with TRBJ2-7; D unclear. V lost 6 bases and J lost 2, with 8 bases in between. The CDR3 loop spans 11 amino acids. Germline V gene data show CDR1 as DFQATT and CDR2 as SNEGSKA (reference sequence). CDR3 amino acids: CSAPDTYEQYF. As DNA, the CDR3 is TGCAGTGCGCCGGATACCTACGAGCAGTACTTC.

The genes are TRBV20-1 and TRBJ2-5; D may be TRBD2 (7 bases). Germline CDR1 DFQATT, CDR2 SNEGSKA (reference sequence). Trimming shortened V by 5 bases and J by 5 bases, and 24 bases separated the two germline ends. The CDR3 extends over 16 amino acids. The CDR3 protein is CSAGGGTPGEEETQYF. In DNA form, the CDR3 reads TGCAGTGCTGGGGGGGGGACGCCAGGGGAGGAGGAGACCCAGTACTTC.

The chain carries TRBV14 and TRBJ2-7, with 10 bases matching TRBD2. This CDR3 has 16 residues. Germline V gene sequence: CDR1 SGHDN, CDR2 FVKESK. With V trimmed by 2 bases and J by 2 bases, 6 bases remained unmatched. The CDR3 loop reads CASSQLAGEIAYEQYF. The CDR3 DNA reads TGTGCCAGCAGCCAACTAGCGGGAGAAATAGCCTACGAGCAGTACTTC. The variable domain in full, completed from reference TRBV14 and TRBJ2-7, reads EAGVTQFPSHSVIEKGQTVTLRCDPISGHDNLYWYRRVMGKEIKFLLHFVKESKQDESGMPNNRFLAERTGGTYSTLKVQPAELEDSGVYFCASSQLAGEIAYEQYFGPGTRLTVT.

In its sample, this clonotype was seen many times. This chain joins TRBV6-1 and TRBJ2-7, with D perhaps matching TRBD1 (6 bases). The CDR3 has 14 residues. V was shortened by 5 bases and J by 3 bases, with 14 bases between the two germline ends. Germline-derived CDR1 and CDR2 are MNHNS and SASEGT. The CDR3 coding sequence is TGTGCCAGCAGTCCAGGGACAAGCTTCTACGAGCAGTACTTC. It codes for CASSPGTSFYEQYF.

This clonotype was counted ten times or more. CDR3 in amino acids: CASSYLLRTDEQYF. DNA of the CDR3: TGTGCCAGCAGTTACCTACTTCGCACGGACGAGCAGTACTTC. This chain connects TRBV6-2 or TRBV6-3 to TRBJ2-7; D remains unclear. In germline, CDR1 is MNHEY, CDR2 SVGEGT. The CDR3 runs 14 residues. V lost 2 bases and J 5 bases, leaving 13 bases between the germline ends.

This clonotype was found many times. The chain carries TRBV20-1 and TRBJ2-7, with 7 bases lining up with TRBD2. CDR1 and CDR2 (germline): DFQATT, SNEGSKA (reference sequence). V lost 0 bases and J lost 3; bases outside the gene matches: 11. The CDR3 has 16 residues. The CDR3 DNA sequence: TGCAGTGCTAGAGATCGTTGGGCTAGCGGAGGCTACGAGCAGTACTTC. Encoded protein: CSARDRWASGGYEQYF.